The source of this T cell receptor beta chain is a study of spatial heterogeneity in lung cancer. This clonotype appeared many times. Antigen specificity is unknown. Broader study findings: The appearance of ubiquitous expanded tumor TCRs in blood was greater at resection than follow-up.

This CDR3 is 16 amino acids long. With 6 bases clipped from V and 3 bases from J, the junction kept 8 bases outside the gene matches. Individual TCR cDNA molecules each bore their own unique molecular identifier. A single record per CDR3 protein comes from TCRdb applying MiXCR to the 5' RACE reads. The sample has just under 40,000 distinct CDR3 sequences, less than 6% seen once. Time point described: sample taken at primary tumor resection. Material for sequencing was whole RNA from tumor, nontumor lung or frozen PBMC, left unsorted. The chain recombines TRBV12-3 or TRBV12-4 with TRBJ2-3, with 11 bases matching TRBD2. The sample was PBMCs, taken at surgery. This TCR derives from a male donor with early-stage non-small cell lung cancer. The CDR3 sequence is CASSPSGTSGTDTQYF. Written as DNA, the CDR3 is TGTGCCAGCAGCCCTTCCGGGACTAGCGGTACAGATACGCAGTATTTT.